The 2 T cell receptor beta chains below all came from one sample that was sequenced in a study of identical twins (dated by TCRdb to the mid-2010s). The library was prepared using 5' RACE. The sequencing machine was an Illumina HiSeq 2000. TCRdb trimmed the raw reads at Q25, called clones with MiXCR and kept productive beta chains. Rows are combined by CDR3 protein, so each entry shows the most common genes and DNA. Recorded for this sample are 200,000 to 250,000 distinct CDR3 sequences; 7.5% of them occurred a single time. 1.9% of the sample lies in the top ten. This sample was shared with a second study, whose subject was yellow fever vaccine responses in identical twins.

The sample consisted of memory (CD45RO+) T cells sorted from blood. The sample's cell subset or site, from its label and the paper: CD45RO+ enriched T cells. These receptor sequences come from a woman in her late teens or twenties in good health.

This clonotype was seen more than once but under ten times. The CDR3: CSASFDGSNQPQHF. Written as DNA, the CDR3 is TGCAGTGCTAGTTTTGACGGTAGCAATCAGCCCCAGCATTTT. The chain has TRBV20-1 and TRBJ1-5; D remains ambiguous. V was clipped by 3 bases and J by 0 bases, with 9 bases between them. Germline loops: CDR1 DFQATT, CDR2 SNEGSKA (reference sequence). The CDR3 runs 14 residues.

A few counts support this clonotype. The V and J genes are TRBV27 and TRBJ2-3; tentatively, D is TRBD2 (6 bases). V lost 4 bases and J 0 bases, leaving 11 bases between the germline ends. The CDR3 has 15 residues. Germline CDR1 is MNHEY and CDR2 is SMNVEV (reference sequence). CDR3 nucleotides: TGTGCCAGCAGTTCACTAAGCGGGAGCACAGATACGCAGTATTTT. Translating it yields CASSSLSGSTDTQYF.